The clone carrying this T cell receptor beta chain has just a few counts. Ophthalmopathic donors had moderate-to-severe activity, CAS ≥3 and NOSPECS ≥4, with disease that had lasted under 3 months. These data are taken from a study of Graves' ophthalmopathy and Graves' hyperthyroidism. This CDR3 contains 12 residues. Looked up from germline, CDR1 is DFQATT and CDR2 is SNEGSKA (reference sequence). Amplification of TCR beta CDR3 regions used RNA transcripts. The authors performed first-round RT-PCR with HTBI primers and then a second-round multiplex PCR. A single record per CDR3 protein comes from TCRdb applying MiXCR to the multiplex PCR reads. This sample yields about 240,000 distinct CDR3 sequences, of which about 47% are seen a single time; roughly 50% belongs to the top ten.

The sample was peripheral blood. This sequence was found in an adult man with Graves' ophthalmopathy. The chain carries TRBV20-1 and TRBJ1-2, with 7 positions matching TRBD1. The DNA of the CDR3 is TGCAGCGGAACAGGGGTGGTCTATGGCTACACCTTC. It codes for CSGTGVVYGYTF.